This T cell receptor (beta chain) was sequenced in a study of shared clonotypes between healthy human individuals. Study at large: CD4 naive cells filled three plates per donor, CD4 memory three, CD8 naive two and CD8 memory one.

Study-wide results and caveats: Clonotypes not shared had lower generation probabilities than those common to all four donors.

The protocol was immunoSEQ multiplex PCR, while the TCRdb copy is restricted to in-frame clones and leaves out a portion. The table shows approximately 1,500,000 clones, with around 98% occurring only once. The study drew its donors from healthy HIV-negative adults without recent acute infections or vaccinations. In the CD4+ fraction, cells were divided into CD45RA+ naive and CD45RA-negative memory subsets. Germline loops: CDR1 LGHNA, CDR2 YSLEER. Deletions cut 0 bases from V and 0 bases from J, with 10 bases between. The CDR3 length is 16 residues. Concerning this clone: Its antigen is not known.

This rearrangement joins TRBV4-3 to TRBJ2-3; D uncertain. The sample was naive CD4+ T cells sorted from blood. The subset here: CD45RA+ positively selected. The sequence derives from a man younger than 40 in good health. CDR3 DNA sequence: TGCGCCAGCAGCCAAGAGTTCCAGACTAGCACAGATACGCAGTATTTT. Amino acid sequence: CASSQEFQTSTDTQYF.